The following is a T cell receptor beta chain sequence with its context. The antigen is unknown. The sample holds other DNA sequences that translate to the same CDR3. The record originates from a study of shared clonotypes between healthy human individuals. Study as a whole: A couple of women and a few men aged 18 to 49 served as donors. Study-wide results and limits: Exclusively blood specimens were collected; tissue repertoires likely differ.

Assay used: immunoSEQ multiplex PCR; TCRdb lists only in-frame clones, some missing. The sample shows about 820,000 clones, around 92% of them seen only once. Trimming removed 5 bases from V and 2 bases from J, with 16 bases in between. The CDR3 is 15 residues long. Germline loops: CDR1 SEHNR, CDR2 FQNEAQ (reference sequence). In the naive CD8 group, cells lacked CD45RO and were positively selected for CCR7, so terminally differentiated effector memory CD45RA+ cells were left out. The healthy adult donors were HIV-negative and reported no recent acute infections or vaccinations. Among the donors, all were Caucasian adults who lived in Nashville, Tennessee.

The receptor's source is a man aged 25 to 40 in good health. The sample consisted of naive CD8+ T cells sorted from blood. The V call is TRBV7-9, the J call TRBJ2-7, with D maybe TRBD1 (5 bases). The CDR3 is CASSHPGAQPYEQYF. CDR3 nucleotides: TGTGCCAGCAGCCACCCTGGGGCCCAACCCTACGAGCAGTACTTC.